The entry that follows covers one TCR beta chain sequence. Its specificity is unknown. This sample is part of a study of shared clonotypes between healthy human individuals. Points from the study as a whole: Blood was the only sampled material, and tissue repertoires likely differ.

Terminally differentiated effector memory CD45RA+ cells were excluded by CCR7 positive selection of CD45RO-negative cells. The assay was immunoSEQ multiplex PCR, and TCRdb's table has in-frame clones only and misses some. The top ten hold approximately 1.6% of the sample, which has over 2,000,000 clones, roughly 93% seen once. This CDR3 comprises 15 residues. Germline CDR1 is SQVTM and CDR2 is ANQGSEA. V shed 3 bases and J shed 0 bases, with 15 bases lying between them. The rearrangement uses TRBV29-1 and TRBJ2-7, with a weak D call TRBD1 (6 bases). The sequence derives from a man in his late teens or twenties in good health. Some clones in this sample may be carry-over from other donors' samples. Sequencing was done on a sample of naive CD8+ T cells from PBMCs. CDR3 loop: CSVDLGTSSSYEQYF. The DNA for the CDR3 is TGCAGCGTTGATTTAGGGACAAGTAGCTCCTACGAGCAGTACTTC.